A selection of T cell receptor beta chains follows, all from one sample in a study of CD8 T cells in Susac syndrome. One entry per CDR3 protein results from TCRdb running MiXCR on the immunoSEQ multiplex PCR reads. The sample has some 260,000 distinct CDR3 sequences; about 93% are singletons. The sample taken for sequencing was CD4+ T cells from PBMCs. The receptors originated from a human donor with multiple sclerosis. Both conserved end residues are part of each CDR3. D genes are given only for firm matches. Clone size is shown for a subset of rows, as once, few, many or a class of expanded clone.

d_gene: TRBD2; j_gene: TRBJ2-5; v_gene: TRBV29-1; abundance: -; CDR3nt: TGCAGCGCCTGGGTCCCTAGCGGGGGGGCCGTCGAGACCCAGTACTTC; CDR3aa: CSAWVPSGGAVETQYF
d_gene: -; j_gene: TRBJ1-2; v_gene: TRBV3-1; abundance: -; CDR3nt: TGTGCCAGCAGCCGGGGACACCTTCGCGGGTCCAACTATGGCTACACCTTC; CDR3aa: CASSRGHLRGSNYGYTF
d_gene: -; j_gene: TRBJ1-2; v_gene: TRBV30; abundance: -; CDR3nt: TGTGCCTGGAGTGTCCAGGTGAAGGATGGCTACACCTTC; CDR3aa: CAWSVQVKDGYTF
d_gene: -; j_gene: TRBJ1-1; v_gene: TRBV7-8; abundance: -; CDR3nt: TGTGCCAGCAGCTCACTCAGGGTTGTGTCCACTGAAGCTTTCTTT; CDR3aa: CASSSLRVVSTEAFF
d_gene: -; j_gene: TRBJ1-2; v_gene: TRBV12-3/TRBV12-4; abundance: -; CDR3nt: TGTGCCAGCAGCCGACAGGCAGATAACTATGGCTACACCTTC; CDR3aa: CASSRQADNYGYTF
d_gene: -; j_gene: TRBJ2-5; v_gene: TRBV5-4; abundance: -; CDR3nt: TGTGCCAGCAGCTCCGAGGTAGTGGCTGAGACCCAGTACTTC; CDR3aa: CASSSEVVAETQYF
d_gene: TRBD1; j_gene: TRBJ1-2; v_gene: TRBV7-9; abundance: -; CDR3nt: TGTGCCAGCAGCCCCCGGACAGGGAACTATGGCTACACCTTC; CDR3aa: CASSPRTGNYGYTF
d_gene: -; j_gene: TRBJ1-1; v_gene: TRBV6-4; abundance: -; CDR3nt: TGTGCCAGCAGTGCGGTCGGGGGCTACACTGAAGCTTTCTTT; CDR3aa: CASSAVGGYTEAFF
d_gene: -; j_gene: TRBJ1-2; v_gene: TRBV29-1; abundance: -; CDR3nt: TGCAGCGTTGACGGCTATGGCTACACCTTC; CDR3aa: CSVDGYGYTF
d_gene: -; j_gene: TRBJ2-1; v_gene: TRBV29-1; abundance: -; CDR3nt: TGCAGCGTCGCCGGGGCAGGGAGCTCCTACAATGAGCAGTTCTTC; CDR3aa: CSVAGAGSSYNEQFF
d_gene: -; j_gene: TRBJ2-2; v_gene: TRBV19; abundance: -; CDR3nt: TGTGCCAGTATTGGGCCAATCAGGACCGGGGAGCTGTTTTTT; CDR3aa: CASIGPIRTGELFF
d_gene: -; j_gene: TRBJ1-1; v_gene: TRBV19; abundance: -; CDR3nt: TGTGCCAGTAGTCTCCGCACCAGGGACACTGAAGCTTTCTTT; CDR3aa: CASSLRTRDTEAFF
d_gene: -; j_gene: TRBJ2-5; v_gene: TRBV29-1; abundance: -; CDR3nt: TGCAGCGTTGAAGGGAAAATCAGGGCTGAACAAGAGACCCAGTACTTC; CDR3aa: CSVEGKIRAEQETQYF
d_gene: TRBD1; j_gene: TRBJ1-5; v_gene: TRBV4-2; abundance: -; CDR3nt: TGTGCCAGCAGCCAAGGACAGGGGGCGAATCAGCCCCAGCATTTT; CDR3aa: CASSQGQGANQPQHF
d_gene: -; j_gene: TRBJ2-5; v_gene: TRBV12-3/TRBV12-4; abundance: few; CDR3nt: TGTGCCAGCAGTTTAAGGGGACGCGAGACCCAGTACTTC; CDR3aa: CASSLRGRETQYF
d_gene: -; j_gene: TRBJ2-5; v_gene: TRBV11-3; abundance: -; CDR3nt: TGTGCCAGCAGCCTCCGGGGCAGAGGGGAGACCCAGTACTTC; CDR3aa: CASSLRGRGETQYF
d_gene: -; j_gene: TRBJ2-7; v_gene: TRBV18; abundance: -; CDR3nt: TGTGCCAGCTCACCAATGGGGCAGGCGGAGCAGTACTTC; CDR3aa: CASSPMGQAEQYF
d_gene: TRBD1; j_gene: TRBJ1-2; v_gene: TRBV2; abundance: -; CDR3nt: TGTGCCAGCAGTGTCGGGGGACAGGGTTATGGCTACACCTTC; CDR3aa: CASSVGGQGYGYTF
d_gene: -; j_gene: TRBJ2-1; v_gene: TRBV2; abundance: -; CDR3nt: TGTGCCAGCAGGTTTTTGCAGCAGTTCTTC; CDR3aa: CASRFLQQFF
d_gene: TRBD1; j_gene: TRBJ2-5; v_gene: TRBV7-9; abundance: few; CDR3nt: TGTGCCAGCAGCTTGGGGACAGGGGAGGAGACCCAGTACTTC; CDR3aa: CASSLGTGEETQYF
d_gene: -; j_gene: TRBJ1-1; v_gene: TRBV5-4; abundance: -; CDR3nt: TGTGCCAGCAGCTTGGTCAGGAACACTGAAGCTTTCTTT; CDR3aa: CASSLVRNTEAFF
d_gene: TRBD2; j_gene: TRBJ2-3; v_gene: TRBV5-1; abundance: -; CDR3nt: TGCGCCAGCAGCTTGGAGTACGGGGGGGATACGCAGTATTTT; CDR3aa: CASSLEYGGDTQYF
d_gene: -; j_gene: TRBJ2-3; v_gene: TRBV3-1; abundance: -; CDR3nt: TGTGCCAGCAGCCAAGTCTCGGATACGCAGTATTTT; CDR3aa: CASSQVSDTQYF
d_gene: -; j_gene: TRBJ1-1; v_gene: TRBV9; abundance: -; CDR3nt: TGTGCCAGCAGCGTAGTTTCTATGAACACTGAAGCTTTCTTT; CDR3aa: CASSVVSMNTEAFF
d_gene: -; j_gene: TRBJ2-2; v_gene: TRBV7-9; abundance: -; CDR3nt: TGTGCCAGCAGCTTATTCAACACCGGGGAGCTGTTTTTT; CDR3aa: CASSLFNTGELFF
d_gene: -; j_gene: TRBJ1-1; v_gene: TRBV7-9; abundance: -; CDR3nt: TGTGCCAGCAGCTTAGCTCAGGGGAAAGCTTTCTTT; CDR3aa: CASSLAQGKAFF
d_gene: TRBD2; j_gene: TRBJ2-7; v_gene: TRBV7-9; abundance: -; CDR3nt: TGTGCCAGCAGCTTAAGCGGGGGGGCCGGGTACGAGCAGTACTTC; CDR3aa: CASSLSGGAGYEQYF
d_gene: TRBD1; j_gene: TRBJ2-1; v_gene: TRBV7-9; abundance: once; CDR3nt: TGTGCCAGCAGCTTAGAATATGGACAGGGGGCCTACAATGAGCAGTTCTTC; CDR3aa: CASSLEYGQGAYNEQFF
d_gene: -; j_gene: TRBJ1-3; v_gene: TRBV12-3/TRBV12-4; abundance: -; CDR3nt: TGTGCCAGCAGCCCTGCCGTAGATCTTGGAAACACCATATATTTT; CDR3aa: CASSPAVDLGNTIYF
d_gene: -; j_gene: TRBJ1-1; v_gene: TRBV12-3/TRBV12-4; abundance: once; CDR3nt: TGTGCCAGCAGTTTGAAAGGGATGAACACTGAAGCTTTCTTT; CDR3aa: CASSLKGMNTEAFF
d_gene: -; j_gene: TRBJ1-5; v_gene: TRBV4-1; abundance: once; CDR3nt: TGCGCCAGCAGCCAATTTGGCCCAGGGTATCAGCCCCAGCATTTT; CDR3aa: CASSQFGPGYQPQHF
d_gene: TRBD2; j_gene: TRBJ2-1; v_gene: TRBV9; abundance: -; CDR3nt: TGTGCCAGCAGCCCGGGACTAGCGGTCATCTCCTACAATGAGCAGTTCTTC; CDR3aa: CASSPGLAVISYNEQFF
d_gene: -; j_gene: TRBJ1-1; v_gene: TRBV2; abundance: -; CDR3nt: TGTGCCAGCAGTAATTTGGGGGAAGCTTTCTTT; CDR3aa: CASSNLGEAFF
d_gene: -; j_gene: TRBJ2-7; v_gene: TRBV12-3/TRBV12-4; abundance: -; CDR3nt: TGTGCCAGCAGTCCCGGGGGGACAGCCTACGAGCAGTACTTC; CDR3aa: CASSPGGTAYEQYF
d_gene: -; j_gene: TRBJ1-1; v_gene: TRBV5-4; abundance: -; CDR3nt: TGTGCCAGCAGTCAAGAGGCTGAAGCTTTCTTT; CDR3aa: CASSQEAEAFF
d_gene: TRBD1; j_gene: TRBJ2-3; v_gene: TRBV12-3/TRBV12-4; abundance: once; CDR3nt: TGTGCCAGCAGCCCGATGGGACAGGGGGCGCGCGGGACAGATACGCAGTATTTT; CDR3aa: CASSPMGQGARGTDTQYF
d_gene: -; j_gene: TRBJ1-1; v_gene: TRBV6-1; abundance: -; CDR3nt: TGTGCCAGCAGTGACCCTCTGGGGTGGTACGAGAACACTGAAGCTTTCTTT; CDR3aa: CASSDPLGWYENTEAFF
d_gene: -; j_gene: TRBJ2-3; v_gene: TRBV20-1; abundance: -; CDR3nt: TGCAGTGCTAGAGCTGGGGGAGATACGCAGTATTTT; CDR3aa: CSARAGGDTQYF
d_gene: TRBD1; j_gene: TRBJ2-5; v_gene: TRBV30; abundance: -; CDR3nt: TGTGCCTGGAGTCCTACCGGGACAGGAAACCAAGAGACCCAGTACTTC; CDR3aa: CAWSPTGTGNQETQYF
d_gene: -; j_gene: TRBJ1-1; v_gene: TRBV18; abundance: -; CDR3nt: TGTGCCAGCTCACCAGGCGCCAGAAGGAACACTGAAGCTTTCTTT; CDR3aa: CASSPGARRNTEAFF